What follows are 17 T cell receptor beta chains derived from one specimen sequenced in a study of Ad26.COV2.S vaccination and SARS-CoV-2 variants. Assay: immunoSEQ multiplex PCR; the TCRdb copy retains only in-frame clones and omits some. The data hold about 480,000 clones, with around nine tenths observed a single time. Treatment indicated: some 19 received Ad26.COV2.S at low or high dose, single or two shots; roughly five received placebo; per-sample allocation not given. Collection of samples fell on day 63 after the first vaccine or placebo injection. This specimen consisted of peripheral blood, obtained in a trial of Ad26.COV2.S vaccine versus placebo. All receptors derive from a person between 18 and 59 years old who received the Ad26.COV2.S COVID-19 vaccine or a placebo.

The chain employs TRBV6-5 and TRBJ1-2; D may be TRBD1 (5 bases). The CDR3 is made up of 14 amino acids. V was shortened by 4 bases and J by 2 bases, with 11 bases between the two germline ends. CDR1 is MNHEY, CDR2 SVGAGI, per germline. CDR3 sequence: CASSWRGTNYGYTF. The CDR3, as DNA: TGTGCCAGCAGTTGGAGGGGCACCAACTATGGCTACACCTTC.

This sequence joins TRBV15 and TRBJ1-2; 11 nucleotides align to TRBD1. Looked up from germline, CDR1 is LNHNV and CDR2 is YYDKDF (reference sequence). V dropped 3 bases and J dropped 6; count of bases not matched to a gene: 6. The CDR3 runs to 15 residues. The DNA for the CDR3 is TGTGCCACCAGCAGGGGGGACAGGGGGGAGGATGGCTACACCTTC. As protein: CATSRGDRGEDGYTF.

The chain is built from TRBV30 and TRBJ2-7; 7 bases fit TRBD2. V dropped 5 bases and J dropped 4; count of bases not matched to a gene: 2. Per the germline V gene, CDR1 is GTSNPN and CDR2 is SVGIG (reference sequence). CDR3 length equals 11 residues. The CDR3 nucleotides read TGTGCCTGGGCTAGCGGATACGAGCAGTACTTC. This sequence encodes CAWASGYEQYF.

This clone was seen at least ten times. V and J are TRBV6-6 and TRBJ1-4; tentative D call: TRBD1 (6 bases). V was clipped by 5 bases and J by 8 bases, with 12 bases between them. Germline CDR1 MNHNY, CDR2 SVGAGI (reference sequence). The CDR3 contains 13 residues. CDR3 region: CASSLVRGEKLFF. The CDR3 DNA is TGTGCCAGCAGTCTCGTTAGGGGGGAAAAACTGTTTTTT.

The J gene is TRBJ1-4, the V gene TRBV2; no definite D call. Germline CDR1 and CDR2: SNHLY and FYNNEI. The CDR3 runs to 14 residues. The germline V and J ends were trimmed by 2 bases and 7 bases, with 11 bases remaining between them. The CDR3 reads CASSESGQVEKLFF. The CDR3 nucleotides read TGTGCCAGCAGTGAAAGCGGGCAGGTTGAAAAACTGTTTTTT.

This clone was seen a single time. This chain connects TRBV20-1 to TRBJ2-7, with 8 bases identical to TRBD2. The CDR3 spans 15 residues. With V trimmed by 6 bases and J by 0 bases, 10 bases remained unmatched. CDR1 and CDR2 (germline): DFQATT, SNEGSKA (reference sequence). As DNA, the CDR3 is TGCAGTGCCAGTCCTCGGAGCGGGAGCTCCTACGAGCAGTACTTC. It codes for CSASPRSGSSYEQYF.

The chain uses TRBV10-3 and TRBJ2-2; D gene ambiguous. This CDR3 has 13 amino acids. From germline, CDR1 is ENHRY and CDR2 SYGVKD. With 2 bases removed from V and 5 bases from J, the gap between germline ends came to 6 bases. Here the CDR3 reads CAISEGLTGELFF. The CDR3 DNA is TGTGCCATCAGTGAGGGGCTAACCGGGGAGCTGTTTTTT.

The chain joins TRBV5-1 to TRBJ2-7; TRBD1 agrees at 9 bases. The CDR3 covers 16 residues. CDR1 and CDR2 (germline): SGHRS, YFSETQ. Germline trimming cut 4 bases from V and 3 bases from J; bases unmatched to any gene: 11. CDR3 region: CASSLPGTGSNYEQYF. DNA of the CDR3: TGCGCCAGCAGCCTCCCCGGGACAGGGAGCAACTACGAGCAGTACTTC.

V is TRBV6-2 or TRBV6-3 and J is TRBJ2-7, with 8 bases matching TRBD1. The CDR3 loop spans 15 amino acids. With 6 bases clipped from V and 5 bases from J, the junction kept 12 bases outside the gene matches. Germline loops: CDR1 MNHEY, CDR2 SVGEGT. CDR3 nucleotides: TGTGCCAGCAGCCCACCGGGGACAGGTGTGAACGAGCAGTACTTC. Its translation: CASSPPGTGVNEQYF.

The gene calls are TRBV29-1 and TRBJ2-2; 9 bases line up with TRBD1. Germline V CDR1 and CDR2: SQVTM, ANQGSEA. The CDR3 is made up of 15 amino acids. V was pared by 6 bases and J by 6 bases, with 11 bases of the junction left unmatched. The CDR3 here is CSVLRGQGNAGELFF. CDR3 coding DNA: TGCAGCGTGCTCCGGGGACAGGGAAACGCCGGGGAGCTGTTTTTT.

V gene TRBV19 combines with J gene TRBJ2-7; 8 positions agree with TRBD1. Germline trimming cut 5 bases from V and 1 base from J; bases unmatched to any gene: 7. The CDR3 contains 15 residues. Germline V gene data show CDR1 as LNHDA and CDR2 as SQIVND (reference sequence). This chain's CDR3 is CASSLGTGLSYEQYF. As DNA, the CDR3 is TGTGCCAGTAGTCTCGGGACAGGTTTGTCCTACGAGCAGTACTTC.

CDR3 sequence: CASSLYRDAEQFF. For the CDR3, the DNA is TGTGCCAGCAGCTTATACAGGGACGCTGAGCAGTTCTTC. V and J are TRBV7-2 and TRBJ2-1, with D tentatively TRBD1 (6 bases). CDR1 is SGHTA, CDR2 FQGNSA, per germline. This CDR3 has 13 residues. V was trimmed by 2 bases and J by 9 bases, leaving 11 bases between them.

This chain joins TRBV7-2 and TRBJ2-7; 8 bases agree with TRBD1. This CDR3 is built from 14 residues. The germline V gene encodes CDR1 SGHTA and CDR2 FQGNSA. Germline trimming cut 5 bases from V and 3 bases from J; bases unmatched to any gene: 6. DNA of the CDR3: TGTGCCAGCAGCGAAGGGACAGGAGTCTACGAGCAGTACTTC. Protein: CASSEGTGVYEQYF.

J is TRBJ1-3 and V is TRBV5-3, with D unclear. TRBV5-3 is reported as an ORF; its role is uncertain. The ends were cut back, 8 bases at V and 0 bases at J, with 18 bases in the middle. The CDR3 extends over 16 amino acids. The CDR3 protein is CASPAKRSYSGNTIYF. The CDR3 DNA reads as TGTGCCAGTCCCGCCAAGAGGAGCTACTCTGGAAACACCATATATTTT.

V gene TRBV6-2 or TRBV6-3 combines with J gene TRBJ1-2; 8 nucleotides agree with TRBD1. Germline lookup yields CDR1 MNHEY and CDR2 SVGEGT. With 4 bases clipped from V and 5 bases from J, the junction kept 9 bases outside the gene matches. This CDR3 has 15 residues. In DNA form, the CDR3 reads TGTGCCAGCAGTTCGGACAGGGAGGGAAGTTATGGCTACACCTTC. It codes for CASSSDREGSYGYTF.

V gene TRBV6-5 combines with J gene TRBJ1-5; D is perhaps TRBD1 (5 bases). The CDR3 extends over 15 amino acids. Germline CDR1 and CDR2: MNHEY and SVGAGI. The V end was cut by 6 bases, the J end by 4 bases, with 16 bases between. CDR3 DNA: TGTGCCAGCAGGTCTAATCAGGGTGGGAATCAGCCCCAGCATTTT. Its protein product is CASRSNQGGNQPQHF.

V is TRBV2 and J is TRBJ2-7; a weak D match, TRBD1 (6 bases). This CDR3 is 13 amino acids long. The germline V and J ends were trimmed by 5 bases and 5 bases, with 13 bases remaining between them. Germline loops: CDR1 SNHLY, CDR2 FYNNEI. CDR3 nucleotide sequence: TGTGCCAGCAGTCCCTGGACAGTTGACGAGCAGTACTTC. It encodes CASSPWTVDEQYF.